This T cell receptor (beta chain) was captured by sequencing in a study of blood T cell repertoires in COVID-19. Background on the study: The study drew acute and convalescent COVID-19 samples from the United States, Italy and Spain. T cells, B-cell-depleted T cells, or PBMCs provided the cDNA or gDNA that served as material.

CDR1 LNHNV and CDR2 YYDKDF come from the germline V gene (reference sequence). The CDR3 spans 16 residues. With V trimmed by 0 bases and J by 5 bases, 7 bases remained unmatched. Sequenced by immunoSEQ multiplex PCR; TCRdb stores in-frame clones only, minus some. The sample yields over 200,000 clones, over 75% seen once. Donors in Cohort 3 who had recovered were those with two negative PCRs, healthcare professional clearance, or resolution of their symptoms. The clonotype was recovered from a man aged 18 to 30 who had recovered from COVID-19. The gene calls are TRBV15 and TRBJ2-7; 10 bases fit TRBD1. Material for sequencing was PBMCs or T cells enriched from blood (not recorded which). The CDR3: CATSRDRDRGLNEQYF. DNA for the CDR3: TGTGCCACCAGCAGAGACCGGGACAGGGGTTTAAACGAGCAGTACTTC.